The T cell receptor (beta chain) described here comes from a study of blood T cell repertoires in COVID-19. Study background: The samples span acute and convalescent COVID-19 from the United States, Italy and Spain.

Researchers sorted participants into cohorts using their self-reported clinical history. Participants in the exposed group had met a COVID-19 case in the 2 weeks before joining the study. The CDR3 sequence is 15 residues long. The germline V gene encodes CDR1 LGHDT and CDR2 YNNKEL (reference sequence). V was cut by 1 base and J by 1 base, with 10 bases left in between. Per the original methods: Estimation of nucleated cell counts relied on the amplification of reference gene primers. TCRdb's copy holds only in-frame clones and misses some; the assay was immunoSEQ multiplex PCR. V and J calls and clone size are those listed in that table; D and trimming were worked out from the DNA. The table has about 270,000 clones, approximately 90% seen once.

Specimen: PBMCs or T cells enriched from blood (not recorded which). The chain couples TRBV3-1 (or the pseudogene TRBV3-2) to TRBJ1-1, with D possibly matching TRBD1 (5 bases). This receptor was identified in a middle-aged man who had been exposed to COVID-19. CDR3 DNA: TGTGCCAGCAGCCAAGGAACCGGACAGAACACTGAAGCTTTCTTT. It specifies CASSQGTGQNTEAFF.